A selection of T cell receptor beta chains follows, all from one sample in a study of human T cells and chemical hapten exposure. TCRdb re-analysed the RACE reads in MiXCR, keeping a single row per CDR3 protein. The sample holds 180,000 or so distinct CDR3 sequences, approximately 20% seen once. Sequencing used whole blood, obtained in connection with sensitization to the hapten diphenylcyclopropenone (DPC). The source is a woman aged 45-65 years with alopecia areata. Some clones in this sample may be carry-over from other donors' samples. The CDR3 runs from the conserved cysteine through the conserved F or W. The D gene is left open where the match is weak. Where a row states a size, it is once, few, many or the class of an expanded clone; other rows omit it.

d_gene: NA
abundance: NA
v_gene: TRBV12-3/TRBV12-4
j_gene: TRBJ2-7
CDR3aa: CASTLRGGGHSYEQYF
CDR3nt: TGTGCCAGCACCCTTAGAGGAGGGGGGCATTCCTACGAGCAGTACTTC

d_gene: TRBD2
abundance: many
v_gene: TRBV7-9
j_gene: TRBJ2-3
CDR3aa: CASSLRTGTSGTDTQYF
CDR3nt: TGTGCCAGCAGCCTCCGCACCGGGACTAGCGGCACAGATACGCAGTATTTT

d_gene: NA
abundance: NA
v_gene: TRBV10-1
j_gene: TRBJ2-2
CDR3aa: CASSEIPNTGELFF
CDR3nt: TGCGCCAGCAGCGAAATCCCGAACACCGGGGAGCTGTTTTTT

d_gene: NA
abundance: NA
v_gene: TRBV7-8
j_gene: TRBJ2-1
CDR3aa: CASSPHFRLFTEGNEQFF
CDR3nt: TGTGCCAGCAGCCCTCACTTCAGACTCTTCACCGAGGGCAATGAGCAGTTCTTC

d_gene: TRBD1
abundance: NA
v_gene: TRBV11-2
j_gene: TRBJ2-6
CDR3aa: CASSHGTGEDGANVLTF
CDR3nt: TGTGCCAGCAGCCACGGGACAGGCGAAGACGGGGCCAACGTCCTGACTTTC

d_gene: TRBD2
abundance: few
v_gene: TRBV5-1
j_gene: TRBJ2-7
CDR3aa: CASSFMTSASYEQYF
CDR3nt: TGCGCCAGCAGCTTTATGACTAGCGCATCCTACGAGCAGTACTTC

d_gene: TRBD2
abundance: many
v_gene: TRBV5-1
j_gene: TRBJ2-1
CDR3aa: CASSWRLAGRSSYNEQFF
CDR3nt: TGCGCCAGCAGCTGGCGACTAGCGGGACGCAGCTCCTACAATGAGCAGTTCTTC

d_gene: TRBD2
abundance: NA
v_gene: TRBV20-1
j_gene: TRBJ2-3
CDR3aa: CSARPGGGATDTQYF
CDR3nt: TGCAGTGCTAGACCTGGCGGGGGGGCCACAGATACGCAGTATTTT

d_gene: NA
abundance: NA
v_gene: TRBV10-3
j_gene: TRBJ1-2
CDR3aa: CAISPGHTYGYTF
CDR3nt: TGTGCCATCAGTCCGGGACACACTTATGGCTACACCTTC

d_gene: NA
abundance: NA
v_gene: TRBV6-5
j_gene: TRBJ1-1
CDR3aa: CASSYSGRTEAFF
CDR3nt: TGTGCCAGCAGTTACTCAGGGAGGACTGAAGCTTTCTTT

d_gene: TRBD1
abundance: few
v_gene: TRBV7-9
j_gene: TRBJ2-2
CDR3aa: CASSFQGVDTGELFF
CDR3nt: TGTGCCAGCAGCTTTCAGGGGGTCGACACCGGGGAGCTGTTTTTT

d_gene: NA
abundance: NA
v_gene: TRBV29-1
j_gene: TRBJ2-3
CDR3aa: CSVDNRVEDTQYF
CDR3nt: TGCAGCGTTGATAACAGGGTGGAGGATACGCAGTATTTT

d_gene: NA
abundance: NA
v_gene: TRBV4-2
j_gene: TRBJ2-2
CDR3aa: CASSLRSGNTGELFF
CDR3nt: TGTGCCAGCAGCCTCCGGAGCGGGAACACCGGGGAGCTGTTTTTT

d_gene: TRBD2
abundance: few
v_gene: TRBV6-5
j_gene: TRBJ2-5
CDR3aa: CASRRRAGGFQETQYF
CDR3nt: TGTGCCAGCAGGAGGAGAGCGGGAGGTTTCCAAGAGACCCAGTACTTC

d_gene: NA
abundance: few
v_gene: TRBV5-1
j_gene: TRBJ2-5
CDR3aa: CASSLVAQETQYF
CDR3nt: TGCGCCAGCAGCTTGGTGGCCCAAGAGACCCAGTACTTC

d_gene: NA
abundance: few
v_gene: TRBV5-1
j_gene: TRBJ2-5
CDR3aa: CASSEFQETQYF
CDR3nt: TGCGCCAGCAGCGAATTCCAAGAGACCCAGTACTTC

d_gene: NA
abundance: few
v_gene: TRBV29-1
j_gene: TRBJ1-1
CDR3aa: CSVDWLGGKAFF
CDR3nt: TGCAGCGTTGACTGGCTAGGGGGTAAAGCTTTCTTT

d_gene: NA
abundance: many
v_gene: TRBV20-1
j_gene: TRBJ2-3
CDR3aa: CSARQGADTQYF
CDR3nt: TGCAGTGCTAGACAGGGCGCAGATACGCAGTATTTT

d_gene: TRBD2
abundance: NA
v_gene: TRBV6-2/TRBV6-3
j_gene: TRBJ2-1
CDR3aa: CASSSGIQLNEQFF
CDR3nt: TGTGCCAGCAGTAGCGGGATACAGCTCAATGAGCAGTTCTTC

d_gene: TRBD2
abundance: few
v_gene: TRBV29-1
j_gene: TRBJ2-7
CDR3aa: CSVSRGIGTNYEQYF
CDR3nt: TGCAGCGTTTCCCGGGGGATCGGGACTAACTACGAGCAGTACTTC

d_gene: NA
abundance: few
v_gene: TRBV5-4
j_gene: TRBJ1-1
CDR3aa: CASSHREGGPEVAFF
CDR3nt: TGTGCCAGCAGCCACCGGGAGGGGGGTCCGGAGGTAGCTTTCTTT

d_gene: NA
abundance: NA
v_gene: TRBV20-1
j_gene: TRBJ2-7
CDR3aa: CSARDPTPGRYEQYF
CDR3nt: TGCAGTGCTAGAGATCCTACCCCAGGGCGCTACGAGCAGTACTTC

d_gene: NA
abundance: few
v_gene: TRBV2
j_gene: TRBJ1-2
CDR3aa: CASVGQGRNGYTF
CDR3nt: TGTGCCAGCGTCGGGCAGGGAAGAAATGGCTACACCTTC

d_gene: TRBD2
abundance: many
v_gene: TRBV6-2/TRBV6-3
j_gene: TRBJ2-1
CDR3aa: CASSSGSTYNEQFF
CDR3nt: TGTGCCAGCAGTAGCGGGAGCACCTACAATGAGCAGTTCTTC

d_gene: NA
abundance: once
v_gene: TRBV12-3/TRBV12-4
j_gene: TRBJ1-5
CDR3aa: CASSPTVSNQPQHF
CDR3nt: TGTGCCAGCAGTCCGACAGTTAGCAATCAGCCCCAGCATTTT

d_gene: TRBD2
abundance: few
v_gene: TRBV5-1
j_gene: TRBJ2-2
CDR3aa: CASSPGLAVNTGELFF
CDR3nt: TGCGCCAGCAGCCCGGGACTAGCGGTGAACACCGGGGAGCTGTTTTTT

d_gene: TRBD2
abundance: NA
v_gene: TRBV24-1
j_gene: TRBJ2-7
CDR3aa: CATSDPGLAGGEEQYF
CDR3nt: TGTGCCACCAGTGATCCCGGACTAGCGGGTGGGGAGGAGCAGTACTTC

d_gene: NA
abundance: NA
v_gene: TRBV7-2
j_gene: TRBJ2-1
CDR3aa: CASSSGAGEQFF
CDR3nt: TGTGCCAGCAGCTCTGGGGCCGGTGAGCAGTTCTTC

d_gene: NA
abundance: few
v_gene: TRBV13
j_gene: TRBJ2-3
CDR3aa: CASSLVQGSAADTQYF
CDR3nt: TGTGCCAGCAGCTTAGTCCAGGGGAGTGCGGCAGATACGCAGTATTTT

d_gene: NA
abundance: NA
v_gene: TRBV29-1
j_gene: TRBJ2-3
CDR3aa: CSAAPDRDTQYF
CDR3nt: TGCAGCGCCGCGCCGGACCGAGATACGCAGTATTTT

d_gene: NA
abundance: few
v_gene: TRBV15
j_gene: TRBJ1-4
CDR3aa: CATSRVGGQGNEKLFF
CDR3nt: TGTGCCACCAGCAGAGTAGGTGGGCAGGGTAATGAAAAACTGTTTTTT

d_gene: TRBD2
abundance: few
v_gene: TRBV9
j_gene: TRBJ2-1
CDR3aa: CASSVDGGRASGNEQFF
CDR3nt: TGTGCCAGCAGCGTAGACGGCGGGAGGGCCTCGGGGAATGAGCAGTTCTTC

d_gene: NA
abundance: NA
v_gene: TRBV29-1
j_gene: TRBJ2-2
CDR3aa: CSGTSGTSNTGELFF
CDR3nt: TGCAGCGGAACCTCCGGGACATCGAACACCGGGGAGCTGTTTTTT

d_gene: NA
abundance: NA
v_gene: TRBV6-1
j_gene: TRBJ2-1
CDR3aa: CASSESLSSYNEQFF
CDR3nt: TGTGCCAGCAGTGAAAGCTTGAGCTCCTACAATGAGCAGTTCTTC

d_gene: NA
abundance: NA
v_gene: TRBV3-1
j_gene: TRBJ1-4
CDR3aa: CASGSTEKLFF
CDR3nt: TGTGCCAGCGGATCAACAGAAAAACTGTTTTTT

d_gene: NA
abundance: few
v_gene: TRBV7-2
j_gene: TRBJ2-7
CDR3aa: CASSLEVGEQYF
CDR3nt: TGTGCCAGCAGCTTAGAGGTGGGCGAGCAGTACTTC

d_gene: NA
abundance: few
v_gene: TRBV27
j_gene: TRBJ2-5
CDR3aa: CASSLVVRETQYF
CDR3nt: TGTGCCAGCAGTTTAGTGGTCCGAGAGACCCAGTACTTC

d_gene: NA
abundance: few
v_gene: TRBV27
j_gene: TRBJ1-5
CDR3aa: CASSSSYSNQPQHF
CDR3nt: TGTGCCAGCAGTTCCTCCTATAGCAATCAGCCCCAGCATTTT

d_gene: NA
abundance: NA
v_gene: TRBV29-1
j_gene: TRBJ1-5
CDR3aa: CSVEVNSNQPQHF
CDR3nt: TGCAGCGTTGAAGTCAATAGCAATCAGCCCCAGCATTTT